This T cell receptor beta chain was recovered during a study of spatial heterogeneity in lung cancer. Study in general: Among detected sequences, beta-chain ones consistently exceeded alpha-chain ones in number.

Trimming removed 4 bases at V and 4 bases at J, with 8 bases between. CDR3 length: 12 residues. Germline V CDR1 and CDR2: MNHNS, SASEGT. General study points: Estimation of coverage gave values of approximately 7.2% for alpha and around 14% for beta chains in tumor T cells. Tumors with more nonsynonymous mutations had more expanded intratumoral alpha and beta TCRs.

This clonotype was seen ten or more times. The antigen remains unidentified. This beta chain appears as a stray read in a library generated for alpha chains; its size is not informative. Time point given: sample taken at primary tumor resection. There were some 76 donors, all of them untreated patients with early-stage non-small cell lung cancer. TCRdb re-called the 5' RACE reads with MiXCR, one entry per CDR3 protein. The sample records 15,000 to 20,000 distinct CDR3 sequences, 5% to 8% being singletons. The J gene is TRBJ2-7, the V gene TRBV6-1; D gene uncertain. The clonotype originates from a male donor with early-stage non-small cell lung cancer. The sequencing here drew on lung tumor tissue, taken at surgery. This chain's CDR3 is CASSASIYEQYF. The CDR3 DNA sequence: TGTGCCAGCAGTGCCAGTATTTACGAGCAGTACTTC.